This record looks at one T cell receptor beta chain sequence and its context. The data belong to a study of human T cells and chemical hapten exposure. Time point defined: patch test 3, about 24 weeks after DPC sensitization. The sample's treatment: therapeutic diphenylcyclopropenone sensitization with weekly scalp DPC. TCRdb called the RACE reads again in MiXCR, with one record for every CDR3 protein. The top ten hold 10% of the sample, which has just over 95,000 distinct CDR3 sequences, roughly a quarter seen once. The CDR3 is 12 amino acids. Germline V lookup: CDR1 MNHEY, CDR2 SVGEGT. V was pared by 5 bases and J by 10 bases, with 12 bases between.

The clonotype comes from a man in his forties with alopecia areata. Some clones in this sample may be carry-over from other donors' samples. This specimen consisted of whole blood, obtained in connection with sensitization to the hapten diphenylcyclopropenone (DPC). The genes are TRBV6-2 or TRBV6-3 and TRBJ2-1; D possibly matches TRBD1 or TRBD2 (5 bases each). CDR3 in amino acids: CASSHPGGEQFF. In DNA, the CDR3 is TGTGCCAGCAGTCATCCTGGGGGAGAGCAGTTCTTC.